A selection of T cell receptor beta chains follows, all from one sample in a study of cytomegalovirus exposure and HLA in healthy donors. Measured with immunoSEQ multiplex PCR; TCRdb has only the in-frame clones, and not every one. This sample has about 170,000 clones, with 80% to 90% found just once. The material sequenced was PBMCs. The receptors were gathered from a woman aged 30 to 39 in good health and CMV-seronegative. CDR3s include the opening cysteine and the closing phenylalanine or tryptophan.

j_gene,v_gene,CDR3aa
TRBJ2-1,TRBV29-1,CSVRGGEMNEQFF
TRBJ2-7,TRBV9,CASSGRTGHGYEQYF
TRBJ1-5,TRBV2,CASSPLGSNQPQHF
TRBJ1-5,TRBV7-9,CASSLGTGDSNQPQHF
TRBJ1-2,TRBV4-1,CASSQDMGVGYGYTF
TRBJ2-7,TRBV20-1,CSASTNYEQYF
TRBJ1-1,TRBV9,CASSVKIGNEAFF
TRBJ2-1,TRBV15,CATSVGGVNEQFF
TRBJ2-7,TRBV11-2,CASSPQGLYEQYF
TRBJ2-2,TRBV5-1,CASSLLAGDTGELFF
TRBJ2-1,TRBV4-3,CASSQGTSGSFYNEQFF
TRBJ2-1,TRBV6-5,CASSYTSGRSYNEQFF
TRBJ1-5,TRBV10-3,CAISDEKGMGSNQPQHF
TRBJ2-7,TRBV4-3,CASSQETGNYEQYF
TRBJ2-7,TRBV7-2,CASSWKATNEQYF
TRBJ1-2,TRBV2,CASSARTGYGYGYTF
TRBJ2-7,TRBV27,CASSLRAAYEQYF
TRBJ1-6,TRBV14,CASSRTGHSPLHF
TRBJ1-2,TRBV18,CASSPGQTDNYGYTF
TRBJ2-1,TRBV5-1,CASSPRPGLAGNDEQFF
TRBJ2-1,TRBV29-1,CSVELAGDTYNEQFF
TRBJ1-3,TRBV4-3,CASSQGLEGISGNTIYF
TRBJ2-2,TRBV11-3,CASSQGLPAGELFF
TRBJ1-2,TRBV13,CASSSTGYDYTF
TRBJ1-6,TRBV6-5,CASSPQGIESPLHF